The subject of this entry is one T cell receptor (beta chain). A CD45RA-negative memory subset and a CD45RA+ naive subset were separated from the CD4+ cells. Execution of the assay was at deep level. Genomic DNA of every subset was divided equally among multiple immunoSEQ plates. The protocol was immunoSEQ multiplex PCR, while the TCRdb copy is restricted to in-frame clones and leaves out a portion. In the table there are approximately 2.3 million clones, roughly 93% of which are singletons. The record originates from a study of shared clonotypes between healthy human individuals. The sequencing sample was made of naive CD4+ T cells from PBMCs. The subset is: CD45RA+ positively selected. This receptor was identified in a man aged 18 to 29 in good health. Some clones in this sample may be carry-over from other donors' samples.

CDR3 region: CASSISLAVNTGELFF. The CDR3 bases are TGTGCCAGTAGTATAAGCCTAGCGGTGAACACCGGGGAGCTGTTTTTT. V and J are TRBV19 and TRBJ2-2; 7 nucleotides line up with TRBD2. Trimming at V came to 2 bases and at J to 1 base, leaving 4 bases not matched to a gene. Per the germline V gene, CDR1 is LNHDA and CDR2 is SQIVND (reference sequence). This CDR3 is 16 amino acids long.